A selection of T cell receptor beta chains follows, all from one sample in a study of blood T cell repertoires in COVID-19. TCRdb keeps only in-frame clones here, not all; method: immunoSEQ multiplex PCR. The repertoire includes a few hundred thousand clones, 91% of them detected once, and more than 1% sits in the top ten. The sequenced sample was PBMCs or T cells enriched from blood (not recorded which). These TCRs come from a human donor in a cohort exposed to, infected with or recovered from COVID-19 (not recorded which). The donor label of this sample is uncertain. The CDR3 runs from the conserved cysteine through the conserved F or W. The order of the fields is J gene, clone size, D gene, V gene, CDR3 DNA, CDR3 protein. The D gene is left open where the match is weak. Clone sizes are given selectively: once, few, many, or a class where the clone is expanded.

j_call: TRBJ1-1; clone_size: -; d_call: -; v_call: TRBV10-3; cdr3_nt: TGTGCCATCAGTGAGGGGGGGGCTGAAGCTTTCTTT; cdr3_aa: CAISEGGAEAFF
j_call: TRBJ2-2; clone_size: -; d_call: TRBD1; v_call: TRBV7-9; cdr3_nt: TGTGCCAGCAGCCGCCGGGACAGGGACACCGGGGAGCTGTTTTTT; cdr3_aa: CASSRRDRDTGELFF
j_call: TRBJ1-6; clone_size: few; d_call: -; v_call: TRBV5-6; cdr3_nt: TGTGCCAGCAGCCAACCCTCCGGCTCCTATAATTCACCCCTCCACTTT; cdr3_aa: CASSQPSGSYNSPLHF
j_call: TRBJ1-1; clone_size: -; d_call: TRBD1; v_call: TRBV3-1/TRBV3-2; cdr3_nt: TGTGCCAGCAGCCAAGTTCCAGGGGGCCAAGCTTTCTTT; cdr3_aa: CASSQVPGGQAFF
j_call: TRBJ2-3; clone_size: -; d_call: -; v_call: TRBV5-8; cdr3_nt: TGTGCCAGCAGCCTGCAACCAGGGGGCACAGATACGCAGTATTTT; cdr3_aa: CASSLQPGGTDTQYF
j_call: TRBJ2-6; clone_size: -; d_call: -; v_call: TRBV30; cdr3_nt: TGTGCCATGGGGCTCTCTGGGGCCAACGTCCTGACTTTC; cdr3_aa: CAMGLSGANVLTF
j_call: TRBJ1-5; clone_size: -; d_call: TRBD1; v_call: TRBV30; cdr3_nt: TGTGCCTGGACCAAGACAGGGACGGGCAAGAATCAGCCCCAGCATTTT; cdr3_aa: CAWTKTGTGKNQPQHF
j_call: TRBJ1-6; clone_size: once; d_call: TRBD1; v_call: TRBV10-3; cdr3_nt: TGTGCCATCGGTGGGACAGGTGATAATTCACCCCTCCACTTT; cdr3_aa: CAIGGTGDNSPLHF
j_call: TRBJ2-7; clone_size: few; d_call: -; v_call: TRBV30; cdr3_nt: TGTGCCTGGAGTGGAAAAACAGGGGGGGTTTACTACGAGCAGTACTTC; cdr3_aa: CAWSGKTGGVYYEQYF
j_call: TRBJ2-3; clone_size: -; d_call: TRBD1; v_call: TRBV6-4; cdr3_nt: TGTGCCAGCAGTGACGTGCCGGGACAGGGCACAGATACGCAGTATTTT; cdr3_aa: CASSDVPGQGTDTQYF
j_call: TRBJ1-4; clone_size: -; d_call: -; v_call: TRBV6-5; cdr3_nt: TGTGCCAGCAGCGCCGGGACATACCATGAAAAACTGTTTTTT; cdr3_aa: CASSAGTYHEKLFF
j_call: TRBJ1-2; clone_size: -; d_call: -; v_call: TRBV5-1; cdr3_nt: TGCGCCAGCAGCTTGCGAGGCGCTACTGGAGGCTACACCTTC; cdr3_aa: CASSLRGATGGYTF
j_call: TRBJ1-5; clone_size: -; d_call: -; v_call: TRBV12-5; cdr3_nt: TGTGCTAGTGGTTTGGTAATTGGAGGGTCGAGCAATCAGCCCCAGCATTTT; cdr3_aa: CASGLVIGGSSNQPQHF
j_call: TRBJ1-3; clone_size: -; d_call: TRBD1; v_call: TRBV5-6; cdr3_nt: TGTGCCAGCAGCTCCTACAGGGGATTTGGAAACACCATATATTTT; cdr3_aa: CASSSYRGFGNTIYF
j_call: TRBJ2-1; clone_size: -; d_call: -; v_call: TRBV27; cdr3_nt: TGTGCCAGCAGTTTATCGAGACTCCCCGGGGTAAATGAGCAGTTCTTC; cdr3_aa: CASSLSRLPGVNEQFF
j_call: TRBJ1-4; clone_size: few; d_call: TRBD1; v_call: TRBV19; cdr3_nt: TGTGCCAGTAGGGAAGAAGACAGGGCTAATGAAAAACTGTTTTTT; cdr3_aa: CASREEDRANEKLFF
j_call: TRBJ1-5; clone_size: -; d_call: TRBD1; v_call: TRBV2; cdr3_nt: TGTGCCAGCAGTGAAGTTCAGGGGGCTCAACAGCCCCAGCATTTT; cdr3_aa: CASSEVQGAQQPQHF
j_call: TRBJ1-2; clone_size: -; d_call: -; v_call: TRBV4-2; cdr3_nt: TGTGCCAGCCTAGGCCCTCATAACTATGGCTACACCTTC; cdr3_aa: CASLGPHNYGYTF
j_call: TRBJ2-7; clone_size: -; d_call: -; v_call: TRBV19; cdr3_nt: TGTGCCAGTAGTATCTTTGCCCTCGGCGAGCAGTACTTC; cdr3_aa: CASSIFALGEQYF
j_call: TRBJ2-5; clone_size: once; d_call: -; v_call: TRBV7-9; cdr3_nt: TGTGCCAGCAGCTCCTACTTGCAACAAGAGACCCAGTACTTC; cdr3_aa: CASSSYLQQETQYF
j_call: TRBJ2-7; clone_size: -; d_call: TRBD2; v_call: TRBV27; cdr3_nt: TGTGCCAGCAGTTTATTTCTAGCGGGGGGGCCCTACGAGCAGTACTTC; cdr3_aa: CASSLFLAGGPYEQYF
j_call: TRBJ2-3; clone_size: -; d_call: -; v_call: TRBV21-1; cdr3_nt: TGTGCCAGCAGCAAAGGAGCGGGGGGCCCTAGCACAGATACGCAGTATTTT; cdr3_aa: CASSKGAGGPSTDTQYF
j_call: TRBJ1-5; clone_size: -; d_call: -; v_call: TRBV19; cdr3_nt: TGTGCCAGTACCCTGGGGAGCCAACGCAATCAGCCCCAGCATTTT; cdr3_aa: CASTLGSQRNQPQHF
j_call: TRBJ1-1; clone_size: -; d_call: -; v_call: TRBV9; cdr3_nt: TGTGCCAGCAGCGTAGGTCAGATCCCTGAAGCTTTCTTT; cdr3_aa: CASSVGQIPEAFF
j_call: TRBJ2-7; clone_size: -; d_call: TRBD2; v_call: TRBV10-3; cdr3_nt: TGTGCCATCAGTGGGGGGGGACTAGGGCCCTACGAGCAGTACTTC; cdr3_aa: CAISGGGLGPYEQYF
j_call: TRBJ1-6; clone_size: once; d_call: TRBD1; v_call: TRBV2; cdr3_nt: TGTGCCAGCAGGCCCCCAGGGGGGAACTCCTATAATTCACCCCTCCACTTT; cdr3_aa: CASRPPGGNSYNSPLHF
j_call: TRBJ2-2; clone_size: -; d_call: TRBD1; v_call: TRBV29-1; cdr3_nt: TGCAGCGTTCCCGCGACAGGGGGCTTCTCCGGGGAGCTGTTTTTT; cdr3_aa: CSVPATGGFSGELFF
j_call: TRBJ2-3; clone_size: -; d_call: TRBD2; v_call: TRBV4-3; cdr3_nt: TGCGCCAGCAGCCAAGGGGGCTCAGCGGGGGCTAGCACAGATACGCAGTATTTT; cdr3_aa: CASSQGGSAGASTDTQYF
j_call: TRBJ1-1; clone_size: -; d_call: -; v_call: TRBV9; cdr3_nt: TGTGCCAGCAGCCCCTCCCGACAGAGTGCCACTGAAGCTTTCTTT; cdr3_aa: CASSPSRQSATEAFF
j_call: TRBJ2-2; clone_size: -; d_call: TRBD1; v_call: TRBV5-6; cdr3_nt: TGTGCCAGCAGCTCCGGGACAGGGGGCATCGGGGAGCTGTTTTTT; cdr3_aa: CASSSGTGGIGELFF
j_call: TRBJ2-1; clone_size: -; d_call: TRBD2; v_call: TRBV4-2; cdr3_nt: TGTGCCAGCAGCCTTCGTTCTGGACTAGCGGGGGCCCACAATGAGCAGTTCTTC; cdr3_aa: CASSLRSGLAGAHNEQFF
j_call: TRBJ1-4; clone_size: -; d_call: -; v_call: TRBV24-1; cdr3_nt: TGTGCCACCAGTGAAGCGAATGGAGGTGAAAAACTGTTTTTT; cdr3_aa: CATSEANGGEKLFF
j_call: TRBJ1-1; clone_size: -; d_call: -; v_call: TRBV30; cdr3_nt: TGTGCCTGGAGTCCGCCACTAGAAGCTTTCTTT; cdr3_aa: CAWSPPLEAFF
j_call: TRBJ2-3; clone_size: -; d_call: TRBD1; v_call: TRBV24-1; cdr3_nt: TGTGCCACCAGTGATACAGGGGTCGGCACAGATACGCAGTATTTT; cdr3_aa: CATSDTGVGTDTQYF
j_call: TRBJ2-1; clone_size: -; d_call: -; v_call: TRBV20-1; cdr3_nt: TGCAGTGCTTGGAGGGGGGGGCAGCAGTTCTTC; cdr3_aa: CSAWRGGQQFF
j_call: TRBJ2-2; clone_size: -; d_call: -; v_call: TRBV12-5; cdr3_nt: TGTGCTAGTGGTTTGGGACCCCAAGGAGCCGGGGAGCTGTTTTTT; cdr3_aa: CASGLGPQGAGELFF
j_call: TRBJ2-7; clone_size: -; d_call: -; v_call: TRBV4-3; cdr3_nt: TGCGCCAGCAGCCAAACAGAAAGCTCCTACGAGCAGTACTTC; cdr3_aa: CASSQTESSYEQYF
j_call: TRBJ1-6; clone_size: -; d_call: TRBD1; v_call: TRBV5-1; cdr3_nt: TGCGCCAGCAGCTCCGGGACAGGGGGCGGGAATTCACCCCTCCACTTT; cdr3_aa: CASSSGTGGGNSPLHF
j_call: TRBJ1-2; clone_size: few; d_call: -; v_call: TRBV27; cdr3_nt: TGTGCCAGCAGTTCGAACAGGAACAACTATGGCTACACCTTC; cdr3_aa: CASSSNRNNYGYTF
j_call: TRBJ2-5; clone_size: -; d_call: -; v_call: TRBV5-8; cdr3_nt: TGTGCCAGCAGCTTAAGGCAGGGAGGCGAGACCCAGTACTTC; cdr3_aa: CASSLRQGGETQYF
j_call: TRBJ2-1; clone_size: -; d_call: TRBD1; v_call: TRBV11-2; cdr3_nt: TGTGCCAGCAGCCGGGACAGGGGCTCCTACAATGAGCAGTTCTTC; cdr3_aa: CASSRDRGSYNEQFF
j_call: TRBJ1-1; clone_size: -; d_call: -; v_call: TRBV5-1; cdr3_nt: TGCGCCAGCAGCTTGGACGGGGTGCGTAGCATGAACACTGAAGCTTTCTTT; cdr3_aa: CASSLDGVRSMNTEAFF
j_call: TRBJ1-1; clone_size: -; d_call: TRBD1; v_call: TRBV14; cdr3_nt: TGTGCCAGCAGCCAAGACGCATCGAACAGGGGGTTCGATGTCTTT; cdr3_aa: CASSQDASNRGFDVF
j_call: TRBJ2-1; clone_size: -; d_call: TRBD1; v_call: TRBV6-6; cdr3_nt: TGTGCCAGCAAGGCGACAGGGTACAATGAGCAGTTCTTC; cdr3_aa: CASKATGYNEQFF
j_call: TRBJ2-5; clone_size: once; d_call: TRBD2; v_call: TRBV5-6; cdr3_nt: TGTGCCAGCAGCTACTTTCTACGGGGGGATGAACAAGAGACCCAGTACTTC; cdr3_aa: CASSYFLRGDEQETQYF
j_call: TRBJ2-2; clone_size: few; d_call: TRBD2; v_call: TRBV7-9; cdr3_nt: TGTGCCAGCAGCCTGCGGACTAGCGGGGGGACCGGGGAGCTGTTTTTT; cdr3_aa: CASSLRTSGGTGELFF